The 17 T cell receptor beta chains presented below share a single source sample, sequenced in a study of cytomegalovirus exposure and HLA in healthy donors (TCRdb year 2017). The library was prepared using the immunoSEQ multiplex PCR assay. Not all clones reach the TCRdb copy of this immuneACCESS table, which keeps in-frame sequences only. Checked studies attribute under half of the gap to unresolved V genes and leave the rest unexplained. A total of 50,000 to 70,000 clones appear in this sample, roughly 95% of them only once. Around 5.5% of the sample is taken by the ten largest. What was sequenced was PBMCs. The source of these receptors is a woman under 30 in good health and CMV-seropositive.

The chain is built from TRBV28 and TRBJ2-7, with D possibly TRBD1 on 7 matching bases. CDR1 and CDR2 from the germline V gene are MDHEN and SYDVKM. CDR3 length: 15 residues. V was pared by 5 bases and J by 0 bases, with 14 bases between. CDR3 amino acids: CASSLRRDSSYEQYF. CDR3 bases: TGTGCCAGCAGTCTAAGGCGGGACAGCTCCTACGAGCAGTACTTC.

The V call is TRBV28, the J call TRBJ2-7; the match to TRBD1 covers 7 bases. Losses at the gene ends were 0 bases for V and 9 bases for J; bases not matched to a gene: 5. The CDR3 spans 13 residues. The germline gives CDR1 MDHEN, CDR2 SYDVKM. CDR3 nucleotides: TGTGCCAGCAGTTTATGGTTGGACAGGTTGCAGTACTTC. Translating it yields CASSLWLDRLQYF. Variable domain in full (rest from reference TRBV28 and TRBJ2-7): DVKVTQSSRYLVKRTGEKVFLECVQDMDHENMFWYRQDPGLGLRLIYFSYDVKMKEKGDIPEGYSVSREKKERFSLILESASTNQTSMYLCASSLWLDRLQYFGPGTRLTVT.

This sequence joins TRBV7-3 and TRBJ1-1, with 12 bases fitting TRBD1. Trimming at V came to 1 base and at J to 7 bases, leaving 7 bases not matched to a gene. The CDR3 sequence is 16 residues long. CDR1 and CDR2 from the germline V gene are SGHTA and FQGTGA. CDR3 DNA: TGTGCCAGCAGCTTAAGAGGGACAGGGGGCTCGGATGAAGCTTTCTTT. This translates into CASSLRGTGGSDEAFF.

The chain carries TRBV5-6 and TRBJ2-1; TRBD2 matches 11 bases. V shed 4 bases, J shed 9 bases, and the junction held 12 bases outside the gene matches. This CDR3 region has 16 residues. Germline assignment: CDR1 SGHDT and CDR2 YYEEEE. In nucleotides, the CDR3 is TGTGCCAGCAGCCTCAGTCTAGCGGGAGGAAGGAGTGAGCAGTTCTTC. Translating gives CASSLSLAGGRSEQFF.

The V call is TRBV19, the J call TRBJ2-3; maybe TRBD1 (6 bases). V shed 5 bases and J shed 3 bases, with 12 bases lying between them. The length of the CDR3 is 14 residues. The germline gives CDR1 LNHDA, CDR2 SQIVND (reference sequence). The CDR3: CASSGTQRTDTQYF. The CDR3 DNA reads as TGTGCCAGTAGTGGGACACAGAGGACAGATACGCAGTATTTT.

V gene TRBV18 combines with J gene TRBJ2-1, with a weak D call TRBD1 (5 bases). CDR1 and CDR2 from the germline V gene are KGHSH and LQKENI. V was cut by 0 bases and J by 4 bases, with 13 bases left in between. CDR3 length: 16 amino acids. In DNA form, the CDR3 reads TGTGCCAGCTCACCACCGAAGGGGTCCCCTTACAATGAGCAGTTCTTC. Protein sequence: CASSPPKGSPYNEQFF.

The chain has TRBV21-1 and TRBJ1-5; the table's TRBD1 call for D was not verified on the DNA. TRBV21-1 is termed a pseudogene. CDR3 size: 15 residues. CDR3 protein: CASSRRDREDQPQHF. CDR3 bases: TGTGCCAGCAGCCGCCGGGACAGGGAGGATCAGCCCCAGCATTTT.

This sequence joins TRBV15 and TRBJ2-3; 9 nucleotides match TRBD2. V was clipped by 4 bases and J by 6 bases; unmatched bases: 8. The germline V gene encodes CDR1 LNHNV and CDR2 YYDKDF (reference sequence). CDR3 size: 15 residues. The CDR3, as DNA: TGTGCCACCAGCAACCTAGCGGGGCTCTGGGATACGCAGTATTTT. It is translated as CATSNLAGLWDTQYF.

V usage is TRBV28 and J usage is TRBJ2-1, with 8 bases identical to TRBD2. CDR1 and CDR2 from the germline V gene are MDHEN and SYDVKM. Trimming at V came to 9 bases and at J to 3 bases, leaving 10 bases not matched to a gene. This CDR3 region has 15 residues. The CDR3 DNA reads as TGTGCCAGTCGGTGGGCGGGAGGCCACTACAATGAGCAGTTCTTC. Translating gives CASRWAGGHYNEQFF.

V gene TRBV5-8 combines with J gene TRBJ2-1, with 7 bases matching TRBD2. Unmatched junction bases numbered 7, after V lost 7 bases and J lost 9 bases. Germline V CDR1 and CDR2: SGHTS, YDEGEE. CDR3 length equals 12 residues. CDR3 nucleotides: TGTGCCAGCGGGTGGGCTAGCGGTGAGCAGTTCTTC. Translated, it gives CASGWASGEQFF.

The CDR3 DNA reads TGCAGCGTTGTAGAGGACAGGGACCTCCCTGGGGCCAACGTCCTGACTTTC. It translates to CSVVEDRDLPGANVLTF. The gene calls are TRBV29-1 and TRBJ2-6, with 8 positions matching TRBD1. The V gene end was trimmed by 4 bases and the J gene end by 2 bases; junction bases not matched to a gene: 10. The CDR3 loop spans 17 amino acids. Germline assignment: CDR1 SQVTM and CDR2 ANQGSEA.

V usage is TRBV30 and J usage is TRBJ2-3; no firm D call. Germline V CDR1 and CDR2: GTSNPN, SVGIG (reference sequence). The V end was cut by 2 bases, the J end by 1 base, with 10 bases between. There are 14 residues in the CDR3. The CDR3 DNA reads TGTGCCTGGAGTTATGCGGCCCGCACAGATACGCAGTATTTT. It yields the protein CAWSYAARTDTQYF.

The chain combines TRBV15 with TRBJ1-1; no clear D. The CDR3 consists of 13 residues. Germline CDR1 is LNHNV and CDR2 is YYDKDF (reference sequence). V shed 5 bases and J shed 0 bases, with 7 bases lying between them. The CDR3, as DNA: TGTGCCACCAGCTCAGACTTGAACACTGAAGCTTTCTTT. Translation gives CATSSDLNTEAFF.

V and J are TRBV10-3 and TRBJ2-7; 11 bases line up with TRBD2. The V segment lost 5 bases and the J segment 3 bases; nucleotides outside the gene matches: 21. Germline V CDR1 and CDR2: ENHRY, SYGVKD. The CDR3 totals 20 residues. CDR3 nucleotide sequence: TGTGCCATCAGTTCCCCGTGGAGTGAAAGTAGCGGGAGGGCCGGCTACGAGCAGTACTTC. Its protein is CAISSPWSESSGRAGYEQYF.

This sequence joins TRBV28 and TRBJ2-5, with 11 bases fitting TRBD2. In germline, CDR1 is MDHEN, CDR2 SYDVKM. The junction had 11 bases not matched to a gene; V was cut back by 5 bases and J by 0 bases. The CDR3 consists of 18 residues. The CDR3 DNA reads as TGTGCCAGCAGTCTCCAATTGACTAGCGGGGAGTACCAAGAGACCCAGTACTTC. It codes for CASSLQLTSGEYQETQYF.

The chain carries TRBV6-1 and TRBJ2-7; perhaps TRBD2 as D (6 bases). CDR1 is MNHNS and CDR2 is SASEGT in the germline V gene. The germline V and J ends were trimmed by 7 bases and 3 bases, with 19 bases remaining between them. This CDR3 has 15 amino acids. This chain's CDR3 is CASIFARGSNYEQYF. As DNA, the CDR3 is TGTGCCAGCATTTTCGCTCGGGGGTCCAACTACGAGCAGTACTTC.

The V call is TRBV2, the J call TRBJ2-2, with TRBD2 identical over 7 bases. Germline CDR1 reads SNHLY; CDR2 reads FYNNEI. The CDR3 is 16 amino acids. V was pared by 7 bases and J by 5 bases, with 13 bases of the junction left unmatched. The DNA for the CDR3 is TGTGCCAGCATCAGAAGCGGGGCATCAGGGACCGGGGAGCTGTTTTTT. Encoded protein: CASIRSGASGTGELFF.